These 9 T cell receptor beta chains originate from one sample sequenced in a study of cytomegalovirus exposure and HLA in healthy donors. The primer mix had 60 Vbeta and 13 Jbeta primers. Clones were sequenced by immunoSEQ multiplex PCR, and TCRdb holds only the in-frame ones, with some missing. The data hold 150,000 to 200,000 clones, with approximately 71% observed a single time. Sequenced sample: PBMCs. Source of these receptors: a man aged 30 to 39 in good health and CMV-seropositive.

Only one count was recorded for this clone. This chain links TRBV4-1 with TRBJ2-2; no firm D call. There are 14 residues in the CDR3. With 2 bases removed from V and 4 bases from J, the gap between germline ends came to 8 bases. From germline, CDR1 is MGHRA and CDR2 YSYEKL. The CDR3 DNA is TGCGCCAGCAGCCAACTCTCGGTCACCGGGGAGCTGTTTTTT. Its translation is CASSQLSVTGELFF.

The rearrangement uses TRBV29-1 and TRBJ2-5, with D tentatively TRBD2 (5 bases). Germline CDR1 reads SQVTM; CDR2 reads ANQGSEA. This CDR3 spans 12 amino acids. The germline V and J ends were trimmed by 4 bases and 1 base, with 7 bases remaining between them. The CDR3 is CSVVGAQETQYF. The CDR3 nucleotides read TGCAGCGTTGTGGGAGCCCAAGAGACCCAGTACTTC. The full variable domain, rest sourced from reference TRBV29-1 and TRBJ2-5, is SAVISQKPSRDICQRGTSLTIQCQVDSQVTMMFWYRQQPGQSLTLIATANQGSEATYESGFVIDKFPISRPNLTFSTLTVSNMSPEDSSIYLCSVVGAQETQYFGPGTRLLVL.

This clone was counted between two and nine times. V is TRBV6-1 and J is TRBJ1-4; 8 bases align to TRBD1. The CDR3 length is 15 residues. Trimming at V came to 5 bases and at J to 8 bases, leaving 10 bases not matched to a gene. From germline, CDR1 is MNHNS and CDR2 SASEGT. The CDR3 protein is CASSLQGGVREKLFF. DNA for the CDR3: TGTGCCAGCAGTCTACAGGGGGGAGTTCGAGAAAAACTGTTTTTT.

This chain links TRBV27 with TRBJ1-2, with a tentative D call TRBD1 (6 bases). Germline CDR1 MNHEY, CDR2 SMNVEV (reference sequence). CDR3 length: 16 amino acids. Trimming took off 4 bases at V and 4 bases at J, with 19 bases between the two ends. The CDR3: CASSSLGQSRGYGYTF. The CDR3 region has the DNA TGTGCCAGCAGTTCTCTTGGACAGAGCAGAGGCTATGGCTACACCTTC.

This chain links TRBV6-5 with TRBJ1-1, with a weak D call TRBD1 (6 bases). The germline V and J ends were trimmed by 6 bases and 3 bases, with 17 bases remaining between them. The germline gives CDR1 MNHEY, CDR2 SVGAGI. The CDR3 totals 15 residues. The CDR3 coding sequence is TGTGCCAGCAGAACCTCAGCGGGGGCAGACACTGAAGCTTTCTTT. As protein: CASRTSAGADTEAFF.

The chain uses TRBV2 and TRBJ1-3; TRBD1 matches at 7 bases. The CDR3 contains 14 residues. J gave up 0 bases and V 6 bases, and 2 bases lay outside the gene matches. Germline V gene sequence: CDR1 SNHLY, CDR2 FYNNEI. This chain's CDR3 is CASRGGSSGNTIYF. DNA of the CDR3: TGTGCCAGCAGAGGGGGCAGCTCTGGAAACACCATATATTTT.

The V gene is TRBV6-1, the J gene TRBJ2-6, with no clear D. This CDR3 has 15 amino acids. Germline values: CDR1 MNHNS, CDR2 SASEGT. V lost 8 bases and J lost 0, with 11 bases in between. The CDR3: CASVRQSSGANVLTF. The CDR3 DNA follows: TGTGCCAGCGTGAGACAAAGCTCTGGGGCCAACGTCCTGACTTTC.

CDR3 residues: CASRLIFDNEQFF. The CDR3 DNA sequence: TGCGCCAGCAGATTGATTTTCGACAATGAGCAGTTCTTC. The gene calls are TRBV5-1 and TRBJ2-1; D gene uncertain. The CDR3 runs to 13 residues. CDR1 is SGHRS, CDR2 YFSETQ, per germline. V was clipped by 5 bases and J by 5 bases, with 11 bases between them.

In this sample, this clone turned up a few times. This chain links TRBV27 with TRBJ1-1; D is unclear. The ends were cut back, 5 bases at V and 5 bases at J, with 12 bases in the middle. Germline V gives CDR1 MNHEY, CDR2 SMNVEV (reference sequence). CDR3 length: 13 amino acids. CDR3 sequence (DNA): TGTGCCAGCAGTCCCCGGGTCATGACTGAAGCTTTCTTT. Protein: CASSPRVMTEAFF.